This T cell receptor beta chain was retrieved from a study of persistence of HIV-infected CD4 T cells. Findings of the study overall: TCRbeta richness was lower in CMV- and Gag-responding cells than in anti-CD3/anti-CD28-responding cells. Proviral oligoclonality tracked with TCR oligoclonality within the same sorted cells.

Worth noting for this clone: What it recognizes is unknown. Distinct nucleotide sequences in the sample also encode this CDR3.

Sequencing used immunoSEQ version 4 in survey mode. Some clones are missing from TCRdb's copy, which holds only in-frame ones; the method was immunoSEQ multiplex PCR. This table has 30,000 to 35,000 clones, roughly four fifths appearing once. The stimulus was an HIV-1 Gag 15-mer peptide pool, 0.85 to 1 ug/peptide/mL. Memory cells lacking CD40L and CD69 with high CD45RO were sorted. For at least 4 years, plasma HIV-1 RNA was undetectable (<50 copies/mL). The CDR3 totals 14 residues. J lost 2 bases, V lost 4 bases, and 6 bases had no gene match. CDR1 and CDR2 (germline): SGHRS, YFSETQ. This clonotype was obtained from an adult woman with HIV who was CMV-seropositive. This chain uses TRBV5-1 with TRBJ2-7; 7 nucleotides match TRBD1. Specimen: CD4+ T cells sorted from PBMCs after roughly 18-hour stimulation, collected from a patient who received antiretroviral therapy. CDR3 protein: CASSPTGQAYEQYF. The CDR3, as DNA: TGCGCCAGCAGCCCGACAGGGCAGGCCTACGAGCAGTACTTC.